This T cell receptor beta chain was documented in a study of Ad26.COV2.S vaccination and SARS-CoV-2 variants. Study details: Vaccine-arm donor from the placebo-controlled COV1001 Ad26.COV2.S trial. The study gave Ad26.COV2.S intramuscularly, once or twice 56 days apart. Study observations and caveats: Vaccine recipients showed a spike-specific TCR breadth that was higher than in placebo recipients. Non-spike TCR breadth showed similarity between vaccine and placebo recipients.

About this clone itself: Its antigen is still unknown.

The germline V and J ends were trimmed by 3 bases and 2 bases, with 10 bases remaining between them. Germline CDR1 reads SNHLY; CDR2 reads FYNNEI. This CDR3 spans 14 amino acids. TCRdb's table, derived via immunoSEQ multiplex PCR, lists solely in-frame clones and lacks some. Of roughly 460,000 clones listed, roughly nine tenths were seen once; the top ten hold approximately 1.7%. Treatment given: some 19 received Ad26.COV2.S at low or high dose, single or two shots; about 5 received placebo; per-sample allocation not given. Specimens were obtained on day 63 following the first vaccine or placebo injection.

The sample consisted of peripheral blood, taken in a trial of Ad26.COV2.S vaccine versus placebo. This rearrangement joins TRBV2 to TRBJ1-2; maybe TRBD1 (5 bases). This TCR derives from a person between 18 and 65 years old who received the Ad26.COV2.S COVID-19 vaccine or a placebo. CDR3 DNA: TGTGCCAGCAGTGACAGACAGTGGAACTATGGCTACACCTTC. Amino acids: CASSDRQWNYGYTF.